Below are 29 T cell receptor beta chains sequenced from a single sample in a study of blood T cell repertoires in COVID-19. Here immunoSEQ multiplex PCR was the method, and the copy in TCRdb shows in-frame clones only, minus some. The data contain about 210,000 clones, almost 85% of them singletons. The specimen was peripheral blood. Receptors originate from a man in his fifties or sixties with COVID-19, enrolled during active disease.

CDR3 in amino acids: CASSLDRGLNYEQYF. DNA for the CDR3: TGTGCCAGCAGCTTGGACAGGGGCCTTAACTACGAGCAGTACTTC. The gene calls are TRBV7-6 and TRBJ2-7; 9 bases are a match to TRBD1. CDR3 length equals 15 residues. Per germline, CDR1 SGHVS and CDR2 FNYEAQ. Trimming at V came to 3 bases and at J to 3 bases, leaving 6 bases not matched to a gene.

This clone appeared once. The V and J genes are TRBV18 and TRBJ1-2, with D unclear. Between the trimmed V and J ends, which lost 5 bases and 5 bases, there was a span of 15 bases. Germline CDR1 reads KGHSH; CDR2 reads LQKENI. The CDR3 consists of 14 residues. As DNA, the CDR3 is TGTGCCAGCTCAGCCGGGGTCATAGAGTATGGCTACACCTTC. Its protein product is CASSAGVIEYGYTF.

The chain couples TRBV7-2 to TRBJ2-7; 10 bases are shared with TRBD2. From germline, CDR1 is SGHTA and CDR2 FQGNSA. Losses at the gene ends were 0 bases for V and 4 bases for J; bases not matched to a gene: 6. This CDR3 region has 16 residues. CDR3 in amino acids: CASSLAASGGGYEQYF. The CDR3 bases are TGTGCCAGCAGCTTAGCTGCCAGCGGGGGGGGATACGAGCAGTACTTC.

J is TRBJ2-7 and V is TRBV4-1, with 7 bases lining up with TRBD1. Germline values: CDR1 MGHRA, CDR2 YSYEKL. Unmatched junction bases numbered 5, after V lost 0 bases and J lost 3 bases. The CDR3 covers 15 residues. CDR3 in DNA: TGCGCCAGCAGCCAAGACCCCCAGGGGGACTACGAGCAGTACTTC. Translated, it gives CASSQDPQGDYEQYF.

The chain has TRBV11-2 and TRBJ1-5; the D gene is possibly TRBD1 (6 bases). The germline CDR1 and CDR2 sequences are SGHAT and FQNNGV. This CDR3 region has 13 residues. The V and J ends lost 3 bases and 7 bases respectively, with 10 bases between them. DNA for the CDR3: TGTGCCAGCAGCTTGGGGGCCCGACAGCCCCAGCATTTT. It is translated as CASSLGARQPQHF.

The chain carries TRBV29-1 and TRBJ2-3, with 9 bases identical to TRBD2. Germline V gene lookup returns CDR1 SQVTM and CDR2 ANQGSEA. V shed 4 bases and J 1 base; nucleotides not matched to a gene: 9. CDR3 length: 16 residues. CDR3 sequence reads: CSVAPAGGIRTDTQYF. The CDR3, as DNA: TGCAGCGTTGCCCCGGCGGGGGGGATTCGCACAGATACGCAGTATTTT.

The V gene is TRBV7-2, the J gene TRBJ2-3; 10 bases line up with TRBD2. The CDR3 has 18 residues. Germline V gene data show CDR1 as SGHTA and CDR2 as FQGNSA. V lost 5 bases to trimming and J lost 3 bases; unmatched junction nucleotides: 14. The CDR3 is CASSPSKRGGLGTDTQYF. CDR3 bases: TGTGCCAGCAGCCCATCAAAGCGGGGGGGCTTAGGGACAGATACGCAGTATTTT. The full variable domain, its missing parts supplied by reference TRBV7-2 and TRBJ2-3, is GAGVSQSPSNKVTEKGKDVELRCDPISGHTALYWYRQSLGQGLEFLIYFQGNSAPDKSGLPSDRFSAERTGGSVSTLTIQRTQQEDSAVYLCASSPSKRGGLGTDTQYFGPGTRLTVL.

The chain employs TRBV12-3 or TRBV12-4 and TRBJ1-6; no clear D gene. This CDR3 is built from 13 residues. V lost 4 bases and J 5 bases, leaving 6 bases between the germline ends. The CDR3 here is CASSWANNSPLHF. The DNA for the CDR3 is TGTGCCAGCAGTTGGGCTAATAATTCACCCCTCCACTTT.

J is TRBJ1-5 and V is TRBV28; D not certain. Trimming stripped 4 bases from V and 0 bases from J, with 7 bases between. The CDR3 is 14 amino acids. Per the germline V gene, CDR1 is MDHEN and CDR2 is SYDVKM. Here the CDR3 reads CASSWANSNQPQHF. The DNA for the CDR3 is TGTGCCAGCAGTTGGGCGAATAGCAATCAGCCCCAGCATTTT.

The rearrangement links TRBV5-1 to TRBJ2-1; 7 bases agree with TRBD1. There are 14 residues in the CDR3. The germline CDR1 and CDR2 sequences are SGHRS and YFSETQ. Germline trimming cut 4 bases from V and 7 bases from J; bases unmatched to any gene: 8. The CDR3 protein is CASSRRQGRNEQFF. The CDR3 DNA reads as TGCGCCAGCAGCCGGCGACAGGGTCGGAATGAGCAGTTCTTC.

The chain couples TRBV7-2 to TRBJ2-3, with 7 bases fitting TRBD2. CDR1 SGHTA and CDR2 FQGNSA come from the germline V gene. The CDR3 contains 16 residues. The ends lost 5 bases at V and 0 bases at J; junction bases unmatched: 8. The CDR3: CASSPGGLSSTDTQYF. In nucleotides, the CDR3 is TGTGCCAGCAGCCCGGGGGGACTATCTAGCACAGATACGCAGTATTTT.

The CDR3 DNA sequence: TGTGCCAGCAGCCCCCTACGCGACAGGGGAAACAATGAGCAGTTCTTC. Translated: CASSPLRDRGNNEQFF. The rearrangement links TRBV3-1 (or the pseudogene TRBV3-2) to TRBJ2-1; 8 bases are shared with TRBD1. V was pared by 4 bases and J by 5 bases, with 10 bases of the junction left unmatched. CDR1 and CDR2 from the germline V gene are LGHDT and YNNKEL (reference sequence). CDR3 length: 16 amino acids.

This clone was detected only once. The CDR3 DNA sequence: TGTGCCAGCAGGGAGGGGTCGCCCCCGGATACGCAGTATTTT. It yields the protein CASREGSPPDTQYF. The rearrangement uses TRBV2 and TRBJ2-3; weak D call: TRBD2 (6 bases). The CDR3 runs to 14 residues. CDR1 is SNHLY and CDR2 is FYNNEI in the germline V gene. The V and J ends lost 6 bases and 6 bases respectively, with 16 bases between them.

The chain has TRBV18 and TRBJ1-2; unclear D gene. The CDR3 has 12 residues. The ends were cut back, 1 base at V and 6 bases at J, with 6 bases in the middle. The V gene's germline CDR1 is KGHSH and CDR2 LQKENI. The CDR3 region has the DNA TGTGCCAGCTCACCACGGTCAGATGGCTACACCTTC. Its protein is CASSPRSDGYTF.

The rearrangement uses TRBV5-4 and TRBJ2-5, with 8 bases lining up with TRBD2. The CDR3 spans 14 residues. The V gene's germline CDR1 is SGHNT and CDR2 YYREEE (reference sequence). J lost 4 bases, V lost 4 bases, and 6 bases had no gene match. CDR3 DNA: TGTGCCAGCAGCCCAGGACTAGCCCCAGAGACCCAGTACTTC. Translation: CASSPGLAPETQYF. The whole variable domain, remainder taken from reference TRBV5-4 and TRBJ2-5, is ETGVTQSPTHLIKTRGQQVTLRCSSQSGHNTVSWYQQALGQGPQFIFQYYREEENGRGNFPPRFSGLQFPNYSSELNVNALELDDSALYLCASSPGLAPETQYFGPGTRLLVL.

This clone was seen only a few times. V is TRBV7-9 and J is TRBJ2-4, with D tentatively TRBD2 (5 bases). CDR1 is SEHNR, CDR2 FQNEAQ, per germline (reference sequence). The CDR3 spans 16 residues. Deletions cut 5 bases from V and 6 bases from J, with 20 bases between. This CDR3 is CASSPRPSGRLNIQYF. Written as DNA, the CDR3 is TGTGCCAGCAGCCCCCGCCCCAGCGGACGCCTAAACATTCAGTACTTC.

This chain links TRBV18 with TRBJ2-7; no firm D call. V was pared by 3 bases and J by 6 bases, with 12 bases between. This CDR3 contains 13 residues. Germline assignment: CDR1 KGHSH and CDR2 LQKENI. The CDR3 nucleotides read TGTGCCAGCTCACCCGACTTTAATGCCGAGCAGTACTTC. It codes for CASSPDFNAEQYF.

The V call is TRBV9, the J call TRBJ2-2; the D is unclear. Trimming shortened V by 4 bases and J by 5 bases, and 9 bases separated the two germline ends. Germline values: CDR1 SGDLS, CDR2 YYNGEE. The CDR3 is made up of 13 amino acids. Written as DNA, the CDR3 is TGTGCCAGCAGCCCCCAGACAACCGGGGAGCTGTTTTTT. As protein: CASSPQTTGELFF.

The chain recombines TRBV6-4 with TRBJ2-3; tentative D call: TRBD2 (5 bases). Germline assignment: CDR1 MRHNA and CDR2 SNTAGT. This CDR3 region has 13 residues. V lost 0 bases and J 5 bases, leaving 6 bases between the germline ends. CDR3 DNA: TGTGCCAGCAGTGACTCGGAGGTAGATACGCAGTATTTT. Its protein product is CASSDSEVDTQYF.

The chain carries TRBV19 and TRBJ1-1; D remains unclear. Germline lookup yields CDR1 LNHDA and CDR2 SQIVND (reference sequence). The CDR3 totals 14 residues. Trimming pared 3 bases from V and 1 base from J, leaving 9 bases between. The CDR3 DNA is TGTGCCAGTAGTATTGGTCAGAAGAACACTGAAGCTTTCTTT. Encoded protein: CASSIGQKNTEAFF. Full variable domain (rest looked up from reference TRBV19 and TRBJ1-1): DGGITQSPKYLFRKEGQNVTLSCEQNLNHDAMYWYRQDPGQGLRLIYYSQIVNDFQKGDIAEGYSVSREKKESFPLTVTSAQKNPTAFYLCASSIGQKNTEAFFGQGTRLTVV.

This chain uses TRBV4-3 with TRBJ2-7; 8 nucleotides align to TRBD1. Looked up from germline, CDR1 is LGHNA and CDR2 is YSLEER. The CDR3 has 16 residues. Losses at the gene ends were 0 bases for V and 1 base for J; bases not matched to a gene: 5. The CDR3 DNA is TGCGCCAGCAGCCAAGATTGGGACAGGTCGTCCTACGAGCAGTACTTC. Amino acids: CASSQDWDRSSYEQYF.

CDR3 sequence reads: CASSRTSEQFF. CDR3 sequence (DNA): TGTGCCAGCAGCCGGACTTCCGAGCAGTTCTTC. The chain uses TRBV12-3 or TRBV12-4 and TRBJ2-1, with a weak D call TRBD2 (5 bases). The CDR3 spans 11 residues. Trimming took 6 bases from V and 10 from J, leaving 10 bases between them.

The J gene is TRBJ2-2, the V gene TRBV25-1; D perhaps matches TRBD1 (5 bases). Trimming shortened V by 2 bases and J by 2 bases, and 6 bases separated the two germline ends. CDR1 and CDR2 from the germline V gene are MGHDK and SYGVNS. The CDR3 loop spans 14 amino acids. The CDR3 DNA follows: TGTGCCAGCAGTGAAAGGGGTAACACCGGGGAGCTGTTTTTT. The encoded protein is CASSERGNTGELFF.

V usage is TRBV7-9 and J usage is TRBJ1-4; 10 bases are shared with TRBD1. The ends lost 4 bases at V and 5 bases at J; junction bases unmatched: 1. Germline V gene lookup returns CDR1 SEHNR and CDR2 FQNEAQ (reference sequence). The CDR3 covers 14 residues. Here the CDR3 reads CASSWGQGNEKLFF. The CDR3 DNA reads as TGTGCCAGCAGCTGGGGACAGGGGAATGAAAAACTGTTTTTT.

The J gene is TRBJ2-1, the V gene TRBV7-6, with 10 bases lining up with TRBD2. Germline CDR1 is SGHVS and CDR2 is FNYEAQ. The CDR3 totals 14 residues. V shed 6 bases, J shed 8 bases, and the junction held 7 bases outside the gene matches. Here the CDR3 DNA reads TGTGCCAGCAGGTCAAGCGGGGGGGCTGATGAGCAGTTCTTC. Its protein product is CASRSSGGADEQFF.

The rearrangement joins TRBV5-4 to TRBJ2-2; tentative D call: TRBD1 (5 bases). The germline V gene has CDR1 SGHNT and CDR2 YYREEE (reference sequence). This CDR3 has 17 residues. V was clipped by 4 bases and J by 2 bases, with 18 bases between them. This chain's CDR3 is CASSPANQGRNTGELFF. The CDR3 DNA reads TGTGCCAGCAGCCCCGCCAATCAGGGCCGAAACACCGGGGAGCTGTTTTTT.

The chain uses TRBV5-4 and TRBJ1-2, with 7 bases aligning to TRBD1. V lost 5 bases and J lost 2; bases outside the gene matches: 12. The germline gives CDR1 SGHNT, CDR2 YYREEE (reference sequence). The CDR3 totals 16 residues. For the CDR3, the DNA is TGTGCCAGCAGTCATATCCAGGGGGGCCCCAACTATGGCTACACCTTC. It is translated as CASSHIQGGPNYGYTF. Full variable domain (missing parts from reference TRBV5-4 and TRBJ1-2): ETGVTQSPTHLIKTRGQQVTLRCSSQSGHNTVSWYQQALGQGPQFIFQYYREEENGRGNFPPRFSGLQFPNYSSELNVNALELDDSALYLCASSHIQGGPNYGYTFGSGTRLTVV.

CDR3 DNA sequence: TGTGCCAGCAGCCGACCTTCTCGGGGATCACCCCTCCACTTT. Translating gives CASSRPSRGSPLHF. The rearrangement uses TRBV28 and TRBJ1-6, with D unclear. Germline V gene data show CDR1 as MDHEN and CDR2 as SYDVKM. V lost 6 bases and J 10 bases, leaving 16 bases between the germline ends. The CDR3 runs to 14 residues.

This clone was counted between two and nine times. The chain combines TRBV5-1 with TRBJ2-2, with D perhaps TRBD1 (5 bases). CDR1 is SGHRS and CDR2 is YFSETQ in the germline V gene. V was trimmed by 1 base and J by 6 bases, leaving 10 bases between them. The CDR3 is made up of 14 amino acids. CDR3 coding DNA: TGCGCCAGCAGCTTGAAACAGGTGGCCGGGGAGCTGTTTTTT. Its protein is CASSLKQVAGELFF.